Detailed here is one T cell receptor beta chain. The antigen remains undetermined. The conserved closing phenylalanine or tryptophan is absent in this CDR3, likely reflecting a read error. The limits of the CDR3 on the DNA are not certain, so only TCRdb's listed CDR3 is given. The CDR3 spans 14 residues, counting both ends. The germline CDR1 and CDR2 sequences are MGHRA and YSYEKL. These data belong to a study of tumor-infiltrating lymphocytes in primary liver carcinoma. Study details: Participating patients were men and women between 30 and 69 years old. Samples returned roughly 3.65 to 8 million productive TCRbeta reads, a yield that was similar across tissue types. Study conclusions and caveats: A significantly higher top-250-clone fraction was recorded for tumors than for blood (p = 0.039).

Scientists recovered RNA and DNA together from around 20-30 mg of unsorted bulk tissue. The authors made TCR beta cDNA from about 500 ng total RNA with a constant-region primer. Library construction for TCR beta comprised three nested multiplex PCR rounds performed with slightly modified ARM-PCR. Running 10 cycles apiece, the first two PCR rounds relied on TRBV1-TRBV30 forward primers together with a C-beta reverse primer. TCRdb analysed the multiplex PCR reads with MiXCR anew, one entry per CDR3 protein. The sample lists approximately 79,000 distinct CDR3 sequences, nearly 70% occurring once. The TCR comes from a man aged 35-49 years with primary liver carcinoma and hepatitis B virus infection. The J gene is TRBJ1-2, the V gene TRBV4-1. The sequenced sample was liver tumor tissue from sampling region 4. Subset reported: tumor region T4, right-lateral pole. CDR3 residues: CASSQEGPAFGYAY.